Presented here are 11 T cell receptor beta chains from one specimen sequenced in a study of cytomegalovirus exposure and HLA in healthy donors. Profiling relied on immunoSEQ multiplex PCR, and the TCRdb table lists in-frame clones only, not all of them. The sample yields around 130,000 clones, about 90% seen once. Sample: PBMCs. These receptors all stem from a man in his thirties or forties in good health and CMV-seronegative.

The chain links TRBV7-6 to TRBJ1-2; D not certain. Per germline, CDR1 SGHVS and CDR2 FNYEAQ. There are 14 residues in the CDR3. Trimming removed 1 base from V and 6 bases from J, with 12 bases in between. The CDR3 region is CASSLGRGGDGYTF. The CDR3 DNA reads as TGTGCCAGCAGCTTAGGGCGGGGAGGCGATGGCTACACCTTC.

This sequence joins TRBV6-5 and TRBJ1-6; weak D call: TRBD1 (5 bases). Germline V gene sequence: CDR1 MNHEY, CDR2 SVGAGI. This CDR3 spans 12 amino acids. V lost 7 bases and J 7 bases, leaving 8 bases between the germline ends. CDR3 nucleotides: TGTGCCAGCAAGAAGGGGAATTCACCCCTCCACTTT. Its protein product is CASKKGNSPLHF.

V is TRBV7-9 and J is TRBJ2-7; D not certain. V was clipped by 2 bases and J by 0 bases, with 5 bases between them. There are 13 residues in the CDR3. CDR1 is SEHNR and CDR2 is FQNEAQ in the germline V gene (reference sequence). The DNA of the CDR3 is TGTGCCAGCAGCTTACCCAGCTCCTACGAGCAGTACTTC. Translation: CASSLPSSYEQYF.

This chain joins TRBV27 and TRBJ1-6; D is unclear. The CDR3 is 15 residues long. Deletions cut 3 bases from V and 5 bases from J, with 11 bases between. The germline CDR1 and CDR2 sequences are MNHEY and SMNVEV (reference sequence). Here the CDR3 reads CASSFGNGDNSPLHF. The CDR3 nucleotides read TGTGCCAGCAGTTTTGGAAACGGAGATAATTCACCCCTCCACTTT.

The J gene is TRBJ1-4, the V gene TRBV28; weak D call: TRBD1 (6 bases). V was clipped by 3 bases and J by 3 bases, with 17 bases between them. Per germline, CDR1 MDHEN and CDR2 SYDVKM. This CDR3 has 17 amino acids. Here the CDR3 reads CASSFPGGARPNEKLFF. CDR3 coding DNA: TGTGCCAGCAGTTTCCCTGGGGGGGCGCGGCCTAATGAAAAACTGTTTTTT.

The genes are TRBV6-6 and TRBJ1-1; D is perhaps TRBD1 (6 bases). The CDR3 is 13 amino acids. Germline CDR1 and CDR2: MNHNY and SVGAGI (reference sequence). V lost 2 bases and J lost 4, with 8 bases in between. CDR3 amino acids: CASSYDRSTEAFF. CDR3 coding DNA: TGTGCCAGCAGTTACGACAGGAGCACTGAAGCTTTCTTT.

This chain joins TRBV18 and TRBJ2-7; tentatively, D is TRBD2 (7 bases). Germline loops: CDR1 KGHSH, CDR2 LQKENI. With 4 bases removed from V and 5 bases from J, the gap between germline ends came to 24 bases. The CDR3 runs to 17 residues. CDR3 coding DNA: TGTGCCAGCTCACTCGACAGGCCTAGCGGCTACGGCCACGAGCAGTACTTC. It specifies CASSLDRPSGYGHEQYF.

Here the CDR3 reads CASTKGVPTGELFF. As DNA, the CDR3 is TGTGCCAGCACCAAAGGGGTACCCACCGGGGAGCTGTTTTTT. J is TRBJ2-2 and V is TRBV7-9; TRBD1 might be the D (5 bases). Germline CDR1 reads SEHNR; CDR2 reads FQNEAQ (reference sequence). This CDR3 has 14 residues. The V gene lost 7 bases and the J gene lost 4 bases, with 13 bases spanning the gap.

The rearrangement uses TRBV28 and TRBJ2-1, with 9 positions matching TRBD2. The CDR3 is made up of 16 amino acids. With 8 bases clipped from V and 0 bases from J, the junction kept 8 bases outside the gene matches. Germline CDR1 reads MDHEN; CDR2 reads SYDVKM. CDR3 sequence: CASAIAGASSYNEQFF. The CDR3 DNA sequence: TGTGCCAGCGCAATAGCGGGGGCTAGCTCCTACAATGAGCAGTTCTTC.

This chain connects TRBV28 to TRBJ2-2; 7 bases align to TRBD1. This CDR3 has 16 residues. Unmatched junction bases numbered 6, after V lost 4 bases and J lost 1 base. Germline V gene lookup returns CDR1 MDHEN and CDR2 SYDVKM. CDR3 in amino acids: CASSSADRRNTGELFF. Here the CDR3 DNA reads TGTGCCAGCAGTTCCGCGGACAGGAGGAACACCGGGGAGCTGTTTTTT.

V gene TRBV28 combines with J gene TRBJ2-7; possibly TRBD2 for D (6 bases). Looked up from germline, CDR1 is MDHEN and CDR2 is SYDVKM. This CDR3 comprises 15 residues. Trimming cost V 5 bases and J 3 bases, with 17 bases left between them. This chain's CDR3 is CASSDYAGRRYEQYF. The DNA of the CDR3 is TGTGCCAGCAGTGATTATGCGGGACGACGCTACGAGCAGTACTTC.